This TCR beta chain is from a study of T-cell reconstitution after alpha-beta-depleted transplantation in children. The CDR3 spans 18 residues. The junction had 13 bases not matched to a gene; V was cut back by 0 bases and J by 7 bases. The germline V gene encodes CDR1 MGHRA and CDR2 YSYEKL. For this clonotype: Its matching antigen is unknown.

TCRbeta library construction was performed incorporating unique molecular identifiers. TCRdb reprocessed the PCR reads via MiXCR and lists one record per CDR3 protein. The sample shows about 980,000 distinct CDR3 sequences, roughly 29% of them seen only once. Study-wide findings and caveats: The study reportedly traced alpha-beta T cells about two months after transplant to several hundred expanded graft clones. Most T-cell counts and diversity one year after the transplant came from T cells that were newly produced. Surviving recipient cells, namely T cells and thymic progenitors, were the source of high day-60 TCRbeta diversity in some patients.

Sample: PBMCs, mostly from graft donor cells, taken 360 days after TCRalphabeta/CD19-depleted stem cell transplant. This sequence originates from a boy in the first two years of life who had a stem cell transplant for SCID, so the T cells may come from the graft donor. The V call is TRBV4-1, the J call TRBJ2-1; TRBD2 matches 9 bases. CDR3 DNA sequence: TGCGCCAGCAGCCAAGAAGTCCGGACTAGCGCATGGGGAAATGAGCAGTTCTTC. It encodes CASSQEVRTSAWGNEQFF.